The clone carrying this T cell receptor beta chain was recorded a few times. The V and J ends lost 3 bases and 1 base respectively, with 7 bases between them. Germline assignment: CDR1 DFQATT and CDR2 SNEGSKA (reference sequence). The CDR3 totals 12 residues. Graves' hyperthyroidism was deemed stable absent ophthalmopathy progression within 18 months. Uncontrolled infection, other autoimmune disease, pregnancy and lactation each barred patients from inclusion. Researchers amplified the TCR beta CDR3 regions from RNA transcripts. Researchers ran a first-round RT-PCR on the TCR CDR3 using the HTBI primer set. TCRdb reprocessed the multiplex PCR reads via MiXCR and lists one record per CDR3 protein. The top ten hold roughly 70% of the sample, which has roughly 400,000 distinct CDR3 sequences, around a quarter seen once. These data originate in a study of T cells in Graves' hyperthyroidism and ophthalmopathy.

The receptor's source is a man aged 45 to 65 with Graves' hyperthyroidism. The chain combines TRBV20-1 with TRBJ2-7; the D is unclear. Source material: blood. CDR3 protein: CSASEGSYEQYF. As DNA, the CDR3 is TGCAGTGCTAGCGAAGGGTCCTACGAGCAGTACTTC.